This T cell receptor (beta chain) was captured in a study of blood T cell repertoires in COVID-19. Study overall: Collection of acute and convalescent COVID-19 samples took place in the United States, Italy and Spain. The analysed material was cDNA or gDNA that came from T cells, B-cell-depleted T cells, or PBMCs.

Methods used by the authors: Scientists estimated how many nucleated cells there were by amplifying reference gene primers. TCRdb keeps only in-frame clones here, not all; method: immunoSEQ multiplex PCR. The V and J calls and the clone size are those of that table, but D and trimming were determined from the DNA. Seen here are approximately 170,000 clones, 70% to 90% observed once, and the top ten hold under 8.5%. The sequencing input was peripheral blood. The clonotype was recovered from a man in his forties who had recovered from COVID-19.

As DNA, the CDR3 is TGTGCCAGCAGCGAGGGAGCGAGGTACCAAGAGACCCAGTACTTC. Translating it yields CASSEGARYQETQYF. The chain recombines TRBV5-6 with TRBJ2-5; tentatively, D is TRBD2 (5 bases). The germline V gene has CDR1 SGHDT and CDR2 YYEEEE. The CDR3 is 15 residues long. V lost 4 bases, J lost 0 bases, and 13 bases lay in between.